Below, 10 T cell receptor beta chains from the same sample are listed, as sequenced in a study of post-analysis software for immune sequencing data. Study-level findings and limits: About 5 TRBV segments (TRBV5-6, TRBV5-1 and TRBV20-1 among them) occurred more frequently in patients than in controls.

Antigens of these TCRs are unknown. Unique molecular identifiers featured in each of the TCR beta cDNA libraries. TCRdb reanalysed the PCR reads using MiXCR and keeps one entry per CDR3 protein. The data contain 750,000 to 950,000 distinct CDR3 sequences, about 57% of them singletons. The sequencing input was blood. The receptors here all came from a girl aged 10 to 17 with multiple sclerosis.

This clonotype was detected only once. The CDR3 loop is CASSPLAGGPGSTYNEQFF. The CDR3, as DNA: TGTGCCAGCAGCCCCCTAGCGGGGGGGCCCGGGTCCACCTACAATGAGCAGTTCTTC. This chain connects TRBV7-2 to TRBJ2-1, with 12 nucleotides matching TRBD2. Per the germline V gene, CDR1 is SGHTA and CDR2 is FQGNSA. J was trimmed by 2 bases and V by 5 bases; bases with no gene match: 13. This CDR3 spans 19 amino acids.

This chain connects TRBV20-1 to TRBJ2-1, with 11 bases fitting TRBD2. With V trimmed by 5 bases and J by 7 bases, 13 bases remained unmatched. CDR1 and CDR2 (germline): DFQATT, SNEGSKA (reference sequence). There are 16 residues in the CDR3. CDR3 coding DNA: TGCAGTGCTCGTAGCGGGGGGGCCTCAATTGGAAATGAGCAGTTCTTC. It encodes CSARSGGASIGNEQFF.

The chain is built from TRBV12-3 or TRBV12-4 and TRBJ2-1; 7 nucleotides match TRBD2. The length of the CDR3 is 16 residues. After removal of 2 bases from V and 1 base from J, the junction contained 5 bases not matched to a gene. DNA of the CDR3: TGTGCCAGCAGTTTAAGCGGGGTTAGGTCCTACAATGAGCAGTTCTTC. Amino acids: CASSLSGVRSYNEQFF.

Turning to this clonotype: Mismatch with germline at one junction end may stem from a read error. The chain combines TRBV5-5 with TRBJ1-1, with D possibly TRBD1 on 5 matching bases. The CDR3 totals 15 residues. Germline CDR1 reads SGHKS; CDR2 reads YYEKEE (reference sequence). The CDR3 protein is CASSWGTVMNTEAFF. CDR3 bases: TGCGCCAGCAGCTGGGGGACGGTCATGAACACTGAAGCTTTCTTT.

CDR3: CASSLYVMYGSVRGANVLTF. DNA of the CDR3: TGTGCCAGCAGCTTGTATGTGATGTATGGGAGTGTGCGTGGGGCCAACGTCCTGACTTTC. The chain links TRBV5-6 to TRBJ2-6, with D perhaps matching TRBD2 (5 bases). The CDR3 is 20 amino acids. CDR1 and CDR2 (germline): SGHDT, YYEEEE. Trimming took off 1 base at V and 3 bases at J, with 23 bases between the two ends.

CDR3 DNA: TGCAGCGTGGGGGCCAGCGGGGAAAACACAGATACGCAGTATTTT. It yields the protein CSVGASGENTDTQYF. The chain combines TRBV29-1 with TRBJ2-3, with a tentative D call TRBD2 (7 bases). CDR3 size: 15 residues. Germline CDR1 SQVTM, CDR2 ANQGSEA. The germline V and J ends were trimmed by 6 bases and 2 bases, with 18 bases remaining between them.

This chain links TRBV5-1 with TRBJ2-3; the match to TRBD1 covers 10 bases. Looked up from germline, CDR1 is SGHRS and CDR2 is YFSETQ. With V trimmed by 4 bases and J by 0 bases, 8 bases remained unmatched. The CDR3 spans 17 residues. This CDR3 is CASSLGTGVTSTDTQYF. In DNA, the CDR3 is TGCGCCAGCAGCCTCGGGACAGGGGTTACTAGCACAGATACGCAGTATTTT.

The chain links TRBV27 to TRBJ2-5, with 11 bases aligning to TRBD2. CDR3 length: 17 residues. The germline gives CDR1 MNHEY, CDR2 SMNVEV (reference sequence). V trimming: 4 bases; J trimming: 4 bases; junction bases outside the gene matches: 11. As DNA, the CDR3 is TGTGCCAGCAGTTCCCTGGGACTAGCGGTGCTGGGAGAGACCCAGTACTTC. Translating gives CASSSLGLAVLGETQYF.

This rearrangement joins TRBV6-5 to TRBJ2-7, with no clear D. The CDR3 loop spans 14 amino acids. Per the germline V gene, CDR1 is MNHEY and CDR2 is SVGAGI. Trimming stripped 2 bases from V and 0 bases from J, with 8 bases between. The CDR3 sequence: CASSYAQSSYEQYF. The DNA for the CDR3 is TGTGCCAGCAGTTACGCACAGAGCTCCTACGAGCAGTACTTC.

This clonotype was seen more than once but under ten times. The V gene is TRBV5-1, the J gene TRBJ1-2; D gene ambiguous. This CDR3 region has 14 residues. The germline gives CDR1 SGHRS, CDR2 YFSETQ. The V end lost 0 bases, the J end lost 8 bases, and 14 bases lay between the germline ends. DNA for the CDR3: TGCGCCAGCAGCTTGGCGTCGGGGATAGGAGGCTACACCTTC. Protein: CASSLASGIGGYTF.